Listed below are T cell receptor beta chains from one sample, sequenced in a study of cytomegalovirus exposure and HLA in healthy donors. Sequencing used immunoSEQ multiplex PCR; TCRdb keeps in-frame clones, though not all of them. This table has over 120,000 clones, 65% to 80% appearing once. Sequencing used PBMCs. The receptors here all came from a man younger than 40 in good health and CMV-seronegative. Each CDR3 is given with its conserved first and last residue. A D gene is named only where the DNA matches it firmly. The size of a clone is reported for some rows only, either as once, few or many, or as a class for expanded clones.

TGTGCCAGCAGTTCAGTGGATCAGCCCCAGCATTTT CASSSVDQPQHF . TRBJ1-5 . TRBV28
TGTGCCAGCCGTTCGGGACTGATTAATGAAAAACTGTTTTTT CASRSGLINEKLFF . TRBJ1-4 . TRBV6-6
TGTGCCACCAGCAACGCGGGCAGGGGTTTTTCAGGAACCTACGAGCAGTACTTC CATSNAGRGFSGTYEQYF . TRBJ2-7 . TRBV15
TGTGCCAGCAGTTTGACAGTGGGAACTTATGGCTACACCTTC CASSLTVGTYGYTF . TRBJ1-2 . TRBV2
TGTGCCATCAGTGAGTCTGGAGCGGGCCAAGAGACCCAGTACTTC CAISESGAGQETQYF . TRBJ2-5 . TRBV10-3
TGCGCCAGCAGTGAGTGGAGAGGGAACTACAATGAGCAGTTCTTC CASSEWRGNYNEQFF . TRBJ2-1 few TRBV10-2
TGTGCCAGCAGTTCATCCGGCGGGACCCACACCTACGAGCAGTACTTC CASSSSGGTHTYEQYF . TRBJ2-7 . TRBV28
TGTGCCAGCAGTTTCCTGAGGGGGGGCGCAGAGACCCAGTACTTC CASSFLRGGAETQYF . TRBJ2-5 . TRBV28
TGTGCCAGTAGTATACCGGGACAGGGGTTGGTTGGCTACACCTTC CASSIPGQGLVGYTF TRBD1 TRBJ1-2 . TRBV19
TGTGCCAGCAGCTTAGTGCAGGAACAAGAGACCCAGTACTTC CASSLVQEQETQYF . TRBJ2-5 . TRBV7-9
TGTGCCAGCAGCTTGGGCCCGAGCTCCTACGAGCAGTACTTC CASSLGPSSYEQYF . TRBJ2-7 . TRBV7-2
TGTGCCAGCAGTGTACAGGGAAGTGGAAACATTCAGTACTTC CASSVQGSGNIQYF . TRBJ2-4 . TRBV25-1
TGTGCCAGCAGCCCACAACCTAGCGGGAGTGGCGAGCAGTACTTC CASSPQPSGSGEQYF TRBD2 TRBJ2-7 . TRBV9
TGTGCCAGCAGCCAAGCCCCAGGGGGCACCGGGGAGCTGTTTTTT CASSQAPGGTGELFF TRBD1 TRBJ2-2 . TRBV14
TGTGCCAGCAGCTCGACAGCCAATCAGCCCCAGCATTTT CASSSTANQPQHF . TRBJ1-5 . TRBV7-2
TGTGCCAGCACCCTAGCGGGGGCGGGAGAGACCCAGTACTTC CASTLAGAGETQYF TRBD2 TRBJ2-5 . TRBV2
TGTGCCAGCAGCCCTCCCGAAGGCGCGGCCCCAGGGGAGACCCAGTACTTC CASSPPEGAAPGETQYF . TRBJ2-5 . TRBV11-2
TGTGCCAGTAGCCCGGGACTTCGAGGCTACACCTTC CASSPGLRGYTF . TRBJ1-2 . TRBV19
TGCGCCAGCAGCTTGGATTGGGCCGGAAACACCATATATTTT CASSLDWAGNTIYF . TRBJ1-3 once TRBV5-1
TGTGCTAGTGCCCCCGGGACAGGGGGAACCGGGGAGCTGTTTTTT CASAPGTGGTGELFF TRBD1 TRBJ2-2 . TRBV12-5
TGTGCCAGCAGCGTCTTTAGCGGGGGCACAGATACGCAGTATTTT CASSVFSGGTDTQYF TRBD2 TRBJ2-3 . TRBV7-9
TGTGCCATCGCCTCCTCGACAGCTAGCTATGGCTACACCTTC CAIASSTASYGYTF . TRBJ1-2 . TRBV28
TGTGCCAGCAGTCCTCCCGCGTTAGCGGGAATGGAGACCCAGTACTTC CASSPPALAGMETQYF TRBD2 TRBJ2-5 . TRBV14
TGTGCCAGCAGCGTGGGTTCCCGTAGCGGCGAAGGGGAGACCCAGTACTTC CASSVGSRSGEGETQYF . TRBJ2-5 . TRBV9
TGTGCCAGCAGCTTATTTCTGAGTGAGCAGTACTTC CASSLFLSEQYF . TRBJ2-7 few TRBV7-9
TGTGCCAGCTCACAACAGAGTAACACTGAAGCTTTCTTT CASSQQSNTEAFF . TRBJ1-1 many TRBV18
TGTGCCTGGATGCGGTCCTCTGGAAACACCATATATTTT CAWMRSSGNTIYF . TRBJ1-3 few TRBV30
TGTGCCAGTAGTCCCGAGACAGGGGGCTACAATGAGCAGTTCTTC CASSPETGGYNEQFF TRBD1 TRBJ2-1 . TRBV19
TGTGCCAGCTCACCAATCAGGGAGGGCACTGAAGCTTTCTTT CASSPIREGTEAFF . TRBJ1-1 few TRBV18
TGTGCCAGCAGCCCTCAGGGGCTGATGAACACTGAAGCTTTCTTT CASSPQGLMNTEAFF . TRBJ1-1 . TRBV9
TGTGCCAGCAGCCTTAGGGAGGGGAGAGTCACTGAAGCTTTCTTT CASSLREGRVTEAFF . TRBJ1-1 few TRBV6-4
TGTGCCAGTTGGAGGGACAGGGGGACTAACTATGGCTACACCTTC CASWRDRGTNYGYTF TRBD1 TRBJ1-2 . TRBV28
TGTGCCAGCAGCCCGGGACAGCTACTAGCCAAAAACATTCAGTACTTC CASSPGQLLAKNIQYF TRBD1 TRBJ2-4 . TRBV11-2
TGTGCCAGCAGTCTAACTAGCGGGAGGGATACGCAGTATTTT CASSLTSGRDTQYF TRBD2 TRBJ2-3 . TRBV28
TGTGCCAGTAGTATGCGGGACAGGGGATATGTCGGGGAGCTGTTTTTT CASSMRDRGYVGELFF TRBD1 TRBJ2-2 . TRBV19
TGTGCCATCGGTGTAGACAGGGAGTATGGAGGCACTGAAGCTTTCTTT CAIGVDREYGGTEAFF TRBD1 TRBJ1-1 once TRBV10-3
TGTGCCAGCAGTGAAGTCTGGGAGGCCGGTGAGCAGTTCTTC CASSEVWEAGEQFF . TRBJ2-1 . TRBV2
TGTGCCAGCAGTTACCAGGGACTCACGGGTTCACCCCTCCACTTT CASSYQGLTGSPLHF . TRBJ1-6 . TRBV6-5
TGCGCCAGCAGCAGGGGGGAGACAGGGCTGAACACTGAAGCTTTCTTT CASSRGETGLNTEAFF TRBD1 TRBJ1-1 . TRBV5-1
TGTGCCAGCAGCTTAGCGAGGGACAGCTATAGCAATCAGCCCCAGCATTTT CASSLARDSYSNQPQHF TRBD1 TRBJ1-5 . TRBV7-8
TGCAGCATCGGGACAGCTGGGGCCAACGTCCTGACTTTC CSIGTAGANVLTF TRBD1 TRBJ2-6 . TRBV29-1
TGTGCCAGCAGTCCCCGTAGGACAGTAAACTATGGCTACACCTTC CASSPRRTVNYGYTF . TRBJ1-2 . TRBV27
TGTGCCAGCTCTCGACGGACGGTGTTGACTAGCGGCAACACCGGGGAGCTGTTTTTT CASSRRTVLTSGNTGELFF TRBD2 TRBJ2-2 . TRBV18
TGTGCCACCAGCAGAGATGACAGGATGAACACTGAAGCTTTCTTT CATSRDDRMNTEAFF . TRBJ1-1 . TRBV15
TGTGCCAGCAGTGATCTATCCGGGAGGGCCATGTACGAGCAGTACTTC CASSDLSGRAMYEQYF TRBD2 TRBJ2-7 . TRBV6-1
TGTGCCAGCAGCTCACAGGGTGGGGGCACTGAAGCTTTCTTT CASSSQGGGTEAFF . TRBJ1-1 once TRBV2
TGTGCCAGCAGCACCGACAGGGGGGTTACTTTCTTT CASSTDRGVTFF TRBD1 TRBJ1-1 . TRBV7-9
TGTGCCAGCAGCTTAGTCGACGGGGGGGGTGAAAAACTGTTTTTT CASSLVDGGGEKLFF . TRBJ1-4 . TRBV5-4
TGTGCCAGTACCCGGGACAGGGGGGTCTATGGCTACACCTTC CASTRDRGVYGYTF TRBD1 TRBJ1-2 . TRBV19
TGTGCCAGCAGCGTATGGGGGACAGGTCAAGATACGCAGTATTTT CASSVWGTGQDTQYF TRBD1 TRBJ2-3 few TRBV9
TGTGCCAGCAGTTGGGACAGCCCGAACACTGAAGCTTTCTTT CASSWDSPNTEAFF TRBD1 TRBJ1-1 . TRBV6-1
TGCGCGTCAAGAGGAACATCCTCCTTCACCTACGAGCAGTACTTC CASRGTSSFTYEQYF . TRBJ2-7 few TRBV5-1
TGTGCCAGCATTAAGGACAGGGGGCCGGATGAAGCTTTCTTT CASIKDRGPDEAFF TRBD1 TRBJ1-1 . TRBV2